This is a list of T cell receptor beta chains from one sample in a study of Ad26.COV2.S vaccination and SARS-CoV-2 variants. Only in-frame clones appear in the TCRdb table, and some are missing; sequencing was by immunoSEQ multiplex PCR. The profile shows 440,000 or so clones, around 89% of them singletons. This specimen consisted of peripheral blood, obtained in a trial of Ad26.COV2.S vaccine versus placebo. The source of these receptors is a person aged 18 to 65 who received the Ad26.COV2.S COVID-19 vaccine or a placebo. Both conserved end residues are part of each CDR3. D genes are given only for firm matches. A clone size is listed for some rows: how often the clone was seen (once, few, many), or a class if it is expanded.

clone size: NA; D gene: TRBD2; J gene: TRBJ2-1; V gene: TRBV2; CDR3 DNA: TGTGCCAGCAGTAATCCTAGCGGATGGTCCTACAATGAGCAGTTCTTC; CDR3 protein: CASSNPSGWSYNEQFF
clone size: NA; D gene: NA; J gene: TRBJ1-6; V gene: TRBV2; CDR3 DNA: TGTGCCAGCAGTGCCGACAGGTGGGGTTCACCCCTCCACTTT; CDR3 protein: CASSADRWGSPLHF
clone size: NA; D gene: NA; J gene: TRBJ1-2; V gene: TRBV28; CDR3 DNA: TGTGCCAGCAGTGGATATGGCTACACCTTC; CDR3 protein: CASSGYGYTF
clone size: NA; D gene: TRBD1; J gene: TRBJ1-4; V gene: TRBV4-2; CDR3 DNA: TGTGCCAGCAGCCAAGCGGAGGGGGCTGAAAAACTGTTTTTT; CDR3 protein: CASSQAEGAEKLFF
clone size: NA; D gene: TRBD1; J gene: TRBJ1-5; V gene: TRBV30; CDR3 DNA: TGTGCCTGGGGAGAACAGGGGAAACTCGGACAGCCCCAGCATTTT; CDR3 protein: CAWGEQGKLGQPQHF
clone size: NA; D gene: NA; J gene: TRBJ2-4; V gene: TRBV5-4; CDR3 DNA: TGTGCCAGCAGCTCCGAAGGTCCCGCCAAAAACATTCAGTACTTC; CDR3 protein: CASSSEGPAKNIQYF
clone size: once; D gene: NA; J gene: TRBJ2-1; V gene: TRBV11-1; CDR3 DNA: TGTGCCAGCAGCTTCTCGGCAGCCTACAATGAGCAGTTCTTC; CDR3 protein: CASSFSAAYNEQFF
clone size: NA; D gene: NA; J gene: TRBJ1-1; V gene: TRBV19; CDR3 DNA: TGTGCCAGTACAATGGCCGGCGAAGGGAACACTGAAGCTTTCTTT; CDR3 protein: CASTMAGEGNTEAFF
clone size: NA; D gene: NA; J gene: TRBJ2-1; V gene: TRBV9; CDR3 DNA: TGTGCCAGCAGTAGCGGATTAGTTTACAATGAGCAGTTCTTC; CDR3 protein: CASSSGLVYNEQFF
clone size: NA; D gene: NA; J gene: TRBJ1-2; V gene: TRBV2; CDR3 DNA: TGTGCCACCCAGGGCTATGGCTATGGCTACACCTTC; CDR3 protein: CATQGYGYGYTF
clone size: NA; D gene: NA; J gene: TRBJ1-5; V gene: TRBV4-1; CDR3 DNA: TGCGCCAGCAGCCCGGGACTCCTGAGGGAGCCCCAGCATTTT; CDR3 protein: CASSPGLLREPQHF
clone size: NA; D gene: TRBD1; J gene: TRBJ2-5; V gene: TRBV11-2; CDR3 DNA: TGTGCCAGCAGTCCGGGACAGGGTGGGGAGACCCAGTACTTC; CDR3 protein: CASSPGQGGETQYF
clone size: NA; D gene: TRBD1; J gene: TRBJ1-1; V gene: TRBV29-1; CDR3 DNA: TGCAGCGTTCCCTACGACAGGGGGGGCACTGAAGCTTTCTTT; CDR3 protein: CSVPYDRGGTEAFF
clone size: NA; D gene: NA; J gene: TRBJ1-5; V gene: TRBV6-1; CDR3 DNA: TGTGCCAGCAGTGAAGACCTAGTCCTTGTTCCCCAGCATTTT; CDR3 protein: CASSEDLVLVPQHF
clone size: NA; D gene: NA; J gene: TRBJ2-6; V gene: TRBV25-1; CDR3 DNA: TGTGCCAGCAGTGAACCCCGACTGCACTCTGGGGCCAACGTCCTGACTTTC; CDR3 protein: CASSEPRLHSGANVLTF
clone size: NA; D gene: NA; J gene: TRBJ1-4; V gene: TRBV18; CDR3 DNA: TGTGCCAGCTCACCAAACGGGGAAGGCGGAAAACTGTTTTTT; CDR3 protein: CASSPNGEGGKLFF
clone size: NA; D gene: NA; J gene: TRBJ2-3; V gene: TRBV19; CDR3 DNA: TGTGCCAGCCGAACAGAGAACACAGATACGCAGTATTTT; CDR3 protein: CASRTENTDTQYF
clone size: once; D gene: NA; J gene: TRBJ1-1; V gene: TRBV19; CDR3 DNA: TGTGCCACCTCATCGGCGCAAGGCACTGAAGCTTTCTTT; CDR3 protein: CATSSAQGTEAFF
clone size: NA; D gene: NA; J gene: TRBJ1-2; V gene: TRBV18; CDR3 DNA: TGTGCCAGCTCACCATACCCCAGGGGAGGGGATGGCTACACCTTC; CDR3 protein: CASSPYPRGGDGYTF
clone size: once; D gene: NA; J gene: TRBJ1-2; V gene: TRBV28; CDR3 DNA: TGTGCCAGCAGTTCGCAGGGCGGGGGCTACACCTTC; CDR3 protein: CASSSQGGGYTF
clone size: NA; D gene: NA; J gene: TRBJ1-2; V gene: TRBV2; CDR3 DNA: TGTGCCAGCAGCCCCAAGACAGGCCTCTTCTATGGCTACACCTTC; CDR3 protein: CASSPKTGLFYGYTF
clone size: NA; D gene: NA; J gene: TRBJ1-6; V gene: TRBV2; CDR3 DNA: TGTGCCAGCAGGTACCAGGGGCCCCTCCACTTT; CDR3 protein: CASRYQGPLHF
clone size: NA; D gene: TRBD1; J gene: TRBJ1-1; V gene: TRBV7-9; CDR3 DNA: TGTGCCAGCAGCTGGGGACAGGGGGCGCGTTTGGACACTGAAGCTTTCTTT; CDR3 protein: CASSWGQGARLDTEAFF
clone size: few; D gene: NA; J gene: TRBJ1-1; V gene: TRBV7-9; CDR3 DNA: TGTGCCAGCAGCTCCGCCACTGAAGCTTTCTTT; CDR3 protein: CASSSATEAFF
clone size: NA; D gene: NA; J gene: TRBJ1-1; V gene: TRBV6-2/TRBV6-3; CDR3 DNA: TGTGCCAGCAGCGGGGTAGGTACTGAAGCTTTCTTT; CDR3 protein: CASSGVGTEAFF
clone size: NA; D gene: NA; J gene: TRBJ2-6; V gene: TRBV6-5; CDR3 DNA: TGTGCCAGCAGCCAAAGGACAGCTGGGGCCAACGTCCTGACTTTC; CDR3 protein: CASSQRTAGANVLTF
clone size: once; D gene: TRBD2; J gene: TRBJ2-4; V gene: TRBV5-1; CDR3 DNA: TGCGCCAGCAGCCCTCTAGCGGGGGGATACAACATTCAGTACTTC; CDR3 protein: CASSPLAGGYNIQYF